The entry below describes one T cell receptor (beta chain). What antigen it recognizes has not been identified. Qualities for individual bases were not recorded, and no much larger clone is one base off. The sample is drawn from a study of cytomegalovirus exposure and HLA in healthy donors (dated by TCRdb to 2016 to 2017). Study-wide context: In an earlier analysis of 450 to 750 of the donors, 276 Gb of sequence data and 90 million to 130 million unique TCR beta sequences from roughly 190 million T cells were reported. Roughly 300 gigabases of sequencing data and 70 million to 100 million unique TCR sequences made up an early release that covered fewer than 650 HLA-typed donors. Of the approximately 400 genotyped donors, over 65% fell in the genetic ancestry cluster associated with self-reported Caucasian donors. The study was designed to test whether signatures of past pathogen exposure could be identified by cataloging public T cell receptors. The study used immunosequencing to profile the T cell repertoires of approximately 650 subjects and linked those repertoires to cytomegalovirus serostatus. In addition to the first cohort of around 670 subjects, a separate validation cohort of around 110 different subjects was used. To predict cytomegalovirus infection status, the study brought together high-throughput TCR immunosequencing, statistical association of individual TCRs with disease status, and machine learning. A later analysis re-analyzed previously published TCR beta repertoires from roughly 600 donors and added high-resolution HLA genotyping to study TCR occurrence patterns. Rather than drawing on any new phenotypic data, the later analysis identified candidate immune exposures from TCR beta sequences and the way those sequences occurred across donors. In an earlier analysis of 500 to 650 of the donors, high-throughput TCR beta sequencing was used to judge whether each TCR beta V gene segment behaved as functional or pseudogenic. Donor age, sex, ethnicity and CMV serostatus were collected together with the repertoire data. A later genetic analysis took genome-wide SNP genotypes for about 60% of the roughly 670 donors and used that subset as a discovery cohort. Every repertoire in the discovery cohort had been generated on one and the same sequencing platform. HLA typing included class I and class II loci at four-digit resolution. Typing coverage differed by locus: A, B, C, DRB1 and DQB1 were typed in about 620-630 donors, DQA1 in about 510, DPA1 in some 570, and DPB1 in roughly 450. Because of strong linkage in the cohort, five DR-DQ haplotypes were treated as single units for association and clustering. Among some 410 genotyped donors of the cohort, an average of approximately 200,000 unique TCR beta nucleotide sequences was sequenced per donor, of which about 20% were non-productive.

The library relied on the immunoSEQ multiplex PCR assay. For the multiplex PCR, a mixture combining 60 forward primers for TCR Vbeta segments and 13 reverse primers for TCR Jbeta segments was used. Amplification of the CDR3 region of rearranged TCR beta genes was performed with a multiplex PCR assay on genomic DNA. The Illumina HiSeq System was used to sequence the amplified TCR beta libraries as 87-base-pair reads. The source study handled its data this way. Across the 700 or so repertoires, a later analysis counted tens of millions of unique TCR beta chains, some 11 million of which were shared by at least two donors. Raw reads were error-corrected and collapsed into unique sequences with a nearest-neighbor algorithm that merged closely related sequences to remove PCR and sequencing errors. V, D and J gene segments were assigned by aligning CDR3 sequences to IMGT reference sequences. For a sequence to be retained, a match of at least six nucleotides to both a V gene segment and a J gene segment was required. Rearrangements were called productive when the CDR3 lacked stop codons and stayed in frame with V and J; all others were non-productive. Following IMGT convention, CDR3 was defined as the stretch from the second conserved V-encoded cysteine to the conserved J-encoded phenylalanine. In an earlier analysis of roughly 610 of the donors, sequences lacking an unambiguous match to a single V gene segment were excluded. An earlier analysis of 450 to 650 of the donors called V segments functional above 56.7% productive rearrangements and segregating when the between-donor standard deviation exceeded 5%. To diagnose cytomegalovirus status from the catalog of TCR beta chain sequences, a statistical classification framework was built. In a later analysis, V and J genes were assigned by comparing TCR nucleotide sequences against IMGT/GENE-DB human TR gene sequences. In a later analysis, CDR3 sequences and most-parsimonious VDJ recombination scenarios were assigned using the TCRdist pipeline. In a later analysis, every TCR beta chain was defined by the combination of its CDR3 amino acid sequence and its V-gene family, and reads without a unique V-gene family were dropped. To address suspected cross-contamination and a sequencing artifact, a later analysis removed roughly 580 highly shared, low-generation-probability nucleotide sequences. In a later analysis, a clonal expansion index for each public chain was calculated from normalized within-repertoire ranks of inferred template counts. A later analysis computed generation probabilities with a VDJ recombination model fitted to out-of-frame rearrangements, and checked the results against IGoR. In a later analysis, hypergeometric tests were used to score TCR-TCR, TCR-HLA and TCR-CMV co-occurrence, with a repertoire-size bias correction applied to TCR pairs. False discovery rates were estimated in a later analysis by permuting HLA or CMV assignments 20 times. In a later analysis, co-occurring TCRs were grouped using DBSCAN, and TCRdist sequence similarity was added for clustering within HLA-allele-positive subsets. Co-occurrence clustering excluded repertoires with fewer than 30,000 or more than 120,000 public chains, plus five with anomalous nucleotide sharing. TCRdb took this table from immuneACCESS and kept in-frame rearrangements with V and J called. Such tables lack part of the clones; where checked against another copy, unresolved V genes explain under half of the gap, and the rest is unexplained. Clone size and the V and J calls come from that table; the DNA yielded D and trimming. The sample table holds 200,000 to 250,000 clones, of which around 80% were seen once. Of the sample, around 5% is held by the ten largest clones.

What the study reported, not specific to this receptor: The authors suggested that the approach could potentially be generalized to other disease states and immunological phenotypes. For the cohort, immune exposure information was limited to CMV serostatus. A further reported finding was that TCR beta sequences accurately predicted the HLA-A and HLA-B alleles for most subjects in the first cohort. In a later analysis, 15,000 to 20,000 TCR beta sequences were associated with specific HLA alleles at a false discovery rate of 0.05. Because HLA typing was missing for some donors at each locus, association tests included only the typed subset. According to a later analysis, most CMV-associated TCR beta chains appeared to be HLA-restricted, and the HLA associations seemed to be driven largely by CMV exposure. This cohort had only TCR beta chains sequenced, and the lack of alpha or paired-chain data limited which features could be detected. Because counts were too low, roughly 17 rarely observed V segments, including chromosome 9 orphons, were left out of the earlier analysis of approximately 580 of the donors. In an earlier analysis of 587 of the donors, most TCR beta V segments appeared in productive rearrangements about 87% or about 30% of the time, broadly matching IMGT annotations. A later genetic analysis reported fewer N-insertions in productive TCRs among donors in an Asian-associated ancestry cluster than the roughly 700-donor mean. An association between a missense DCLRE1C variant and V-gene and J-gene trimming of TCR beta chains was found in a later genetic analysis and replicated in an independent cohort. Several of the top co-occurrence clusters appeared to be linked to parvovirus B19, influenza, CMV and Epstein-Barr virus, according to a later analysis. In a later analysis, the rate of TCR association differed among HLA loci, with DRB1 alleles having the most associated TCRs and HLA-C alleles having the fewest. When HLA alleles, especially DR and DQ, strongly co-occurred, TCR associations were difficult to assign to individual alleles. In vitro tests confirmed that a few of the cytomegalovirus-associated TCR beta chains recognize cytomegalovirus antigens. Correlated functional status among segregating V segments might reflect linkage disequilibrium, but an unknown experimental factor could not be ruled out. The presence/absence analyses assumed that sequencing depth was roughly uniform across donors, and that assumption may not be true. Compared with equally common non-associated chains, HLA-associated TCR beta chains in a later analysis were more clonally expanded and had lower generation probabilities. Because the 87-base-pair reads could not distinguish some IMGT-functional V segments, including TRBV6-2 and TRBV6-3, those segments were excluded. While some public TCRs were present in many individuals, most TCR sequences turned up only very rarely across donors. Cytomegalovirus status was reported to be diagnosed by the classifier with high specificity and sensitivity in both the original and validation cohorts. In the study, approximately 150 TCR beta chains were listed as associated with cytomegalovirus. The sequencing pipeline was judged likely to have produced a cluster of highly shared sequence variants as a technical artifact.

The CDR3 spans 13 residues, from the cysteine through the phenylalanine. Only the CDR3 DNA is retained, 39 bases long and in frame from the first base. The germline V gene (reference sequence) sets CDR1 to LNHDA and CDR2 to SQIVND. The V and J ends are trimmed by 5 bases and 1 base, leaving 8 bases between them. The cohort consisted of 650 to 850 healthy bone marrow donors. At the time of sampling, every cohort member was nominally healthy, though immune exposures that went unrecorded were likely present. The donor tested CMV seropositive and was one of the 289 seropositive cohort members. Each donor provided a peripheral blood sample, and peripheral blood mononuclear cells were used for TCR beta sequencing. Genomic DNA was extracted from the blood cell samples with the Qiagen DNeasy Blood Extraction Kit.

The chain uses TRBV19 and TRBJ1-1; tentative D gene TRBD1, with 5 bases matching. The receptor was derived from a woman aged 40 to 50 in good health and CMV-seropositive. The specimen sequenced was PBMCs. CDR3 loop: CASSVDKNTEAFF. The DNA sequence follows: TGTGCCAGTAGTGTGGACAAGAACACTGAAGCTTTCTTT.